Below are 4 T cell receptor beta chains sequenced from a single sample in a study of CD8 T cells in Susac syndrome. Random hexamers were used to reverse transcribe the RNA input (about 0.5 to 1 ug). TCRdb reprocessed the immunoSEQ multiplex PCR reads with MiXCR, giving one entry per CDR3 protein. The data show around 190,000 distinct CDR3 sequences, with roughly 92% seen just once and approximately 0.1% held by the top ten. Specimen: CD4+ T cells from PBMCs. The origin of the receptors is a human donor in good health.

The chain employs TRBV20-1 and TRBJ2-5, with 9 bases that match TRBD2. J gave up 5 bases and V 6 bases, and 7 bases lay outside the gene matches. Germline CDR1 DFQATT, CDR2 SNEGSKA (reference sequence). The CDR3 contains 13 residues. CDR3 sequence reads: CSAHHAGGETQYF. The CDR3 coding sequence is TGCAGTGCACATCACGCGGGGGGGGAGACCCAGTACTTC.

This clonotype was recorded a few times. The CDR3 is CSVVDPGYGYTF. The DNA for the CDR3 is TGCAGCGTTGTGGATCCGGGCTATGGCTACACCTTC. This chain uses TRBV29-1 with TRBJ1-2; D not certain. Trimming removed 4 bases at V and 4 bases at J, with 10 bases between. Looked up from germline, CDR1 is SQVTM and CDR2 is ANQGSEA. The CDR3 totals 12 residues.

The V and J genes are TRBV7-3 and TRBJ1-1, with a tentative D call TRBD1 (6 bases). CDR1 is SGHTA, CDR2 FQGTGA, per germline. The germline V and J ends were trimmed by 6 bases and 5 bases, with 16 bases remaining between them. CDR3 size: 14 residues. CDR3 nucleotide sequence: TGTGCCAGCAGACAGGACAGTTTGGAAACTGAAGCTTTCTTT. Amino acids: CASRQDSLETEAFF.

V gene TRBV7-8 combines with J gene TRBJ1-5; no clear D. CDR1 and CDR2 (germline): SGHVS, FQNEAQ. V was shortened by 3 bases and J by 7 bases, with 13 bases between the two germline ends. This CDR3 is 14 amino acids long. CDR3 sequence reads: CASSFAGREQPQHF. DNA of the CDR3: TGTGCCAGCAGCTTTGCTGGGAGGGAGCAGCCCCAGCATTTT.